Shown below are 3 T cell receptor beta chains from a single sample sequenced in a study of CD8 T cells in Susac syndrome (dated by TCRdb to the late 2010s). The library relied on the immunoSEQ multiplex PCR assay. RNA was extracted with the RNeasy kit and roughly 0.45 to 1 ug was reverse transcribed using random hexamers. TCRdb passed the public sequencing reads through fastp at Q25 and MiXCR, retaining productive beta sequences. CDR3 protein duplicates are merged, each entry listing the most common genes and DNA. Present in this sample are 200,000 to 250,000 distinct CDR3 sequences, more than 85% of which were seen just once. Of the sample, 0.082% falls within the top ten clones. Sequenced input: CD4+ T cells from PBMCs. Receptors originate from a human donor with multiple sclerosis.

The chain employs TRBV29-1 and TRBJ2-1, with a tentative D call TRBD2 (6 bases). Trimming took off 2 bases at V and 4 bases at J, with 9 bases between the two ends. The CDR3 is made up of 13 amino acids. Germline CDR1 is SQVTM and CDR2 is ANQGSEA. The CDR3 DNA reads as TGCAGCGTTGAAACGGGGGTGTACAATGAGCAGTTCTTC. Protein: CSVETGVYNEQFF.

This chain joins TRBV30 and TRBJ2-5; D gene uncertain. The CDR3 runs 13 residues. Germline V CDR1 and CDR2: GTSNPN, SVGIG (reference sequence). Between the trimmed V and J ends, which lost 2 bases and 2 bases, there was a span of 9 bases. Here the CDR3 DNA reads TGTGCCTGGAGTATGAGCGTTCAAGAGACCCAGTACTTC. Its protein product is CAWSMSVQETQYF. Looking up the rest from reference TRBV30 and TRBJ2-5 gives the full variable domain: SQTIHQWPATLVQPVGSPLSLECTVEGTSNPNLYWYRQAAGRGLQLLFYSVGIGQISSEVPQNLSASRPQDRQFILSSKKLLLSDSGFYLCAWSMSVQETQYFGPGTRLLVL.

This clonotype was counted once. V gene TRBV5-1 combines with J gene TRBJ2-7; no firm D call. The germline gives CDR1 SGHRS, CDR2 YFSETQ. The length of the CDR3 is 15 residues. With 0 bases removed from V and 0 bases from J, the gap between germline ends came to 10 bases. The CDR3 is CASSLGEVDSYEQYF. In nucleotides, the CDR3 is TGCGCCAGCAGCTTGGGGGAAGTCGACTCCTACGAGCAGTACTTC.